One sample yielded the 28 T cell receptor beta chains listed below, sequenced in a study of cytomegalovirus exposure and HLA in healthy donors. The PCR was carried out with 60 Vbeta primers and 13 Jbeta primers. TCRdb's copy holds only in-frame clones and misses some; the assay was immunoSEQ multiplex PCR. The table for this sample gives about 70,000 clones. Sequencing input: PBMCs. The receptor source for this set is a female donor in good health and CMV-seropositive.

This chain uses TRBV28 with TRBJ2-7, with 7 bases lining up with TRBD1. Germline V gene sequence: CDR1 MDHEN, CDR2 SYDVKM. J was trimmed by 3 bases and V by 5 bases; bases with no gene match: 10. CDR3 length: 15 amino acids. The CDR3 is CASSPPGQANYEQYF. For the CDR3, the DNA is TGTGCCAGCAGTCCTCCCGGACAGGCCAACTACGAGCAGTACTTC.

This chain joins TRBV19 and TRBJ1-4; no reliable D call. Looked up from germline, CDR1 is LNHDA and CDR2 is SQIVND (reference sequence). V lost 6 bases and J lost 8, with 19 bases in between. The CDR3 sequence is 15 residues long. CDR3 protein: CASRKYSPHEEKLFF. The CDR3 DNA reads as TGTGCCAGTAGGAAGTACAGCCCGCATGAGGAAAAACTGTTTTTT.

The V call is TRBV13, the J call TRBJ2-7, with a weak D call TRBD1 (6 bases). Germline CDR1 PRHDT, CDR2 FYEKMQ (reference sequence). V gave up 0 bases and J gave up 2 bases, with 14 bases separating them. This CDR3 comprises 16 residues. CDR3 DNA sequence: TGTGCCAGCAGCTTAGGGCCCGACAGGAACGCCTACGAGCAGTACTTC. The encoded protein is CASSLGPDRNAYEQYF.

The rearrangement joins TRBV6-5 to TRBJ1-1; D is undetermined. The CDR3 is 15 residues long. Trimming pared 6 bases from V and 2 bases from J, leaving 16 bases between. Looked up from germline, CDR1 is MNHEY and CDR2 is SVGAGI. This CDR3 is CASRYLGLPNTEAFF. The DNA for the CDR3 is TGTGCCAGCAGATACCTAGGCCTCCCAAACACTGAAGCTTTCTTT.

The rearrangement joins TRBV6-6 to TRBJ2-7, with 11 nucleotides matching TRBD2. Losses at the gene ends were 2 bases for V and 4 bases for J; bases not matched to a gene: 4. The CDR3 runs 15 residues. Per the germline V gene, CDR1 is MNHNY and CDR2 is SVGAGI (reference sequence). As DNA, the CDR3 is TGTGCCAGCAGTTACGGTACTAGCGGGAGTTACGAGCAGTACTTC. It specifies CASSYGTSGSYEQYF.

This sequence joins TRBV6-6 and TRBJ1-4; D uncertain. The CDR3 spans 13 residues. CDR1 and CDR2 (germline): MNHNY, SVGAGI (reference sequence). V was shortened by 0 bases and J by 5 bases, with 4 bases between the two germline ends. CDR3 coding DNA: TGTGCCAGCAGTTACTCCGTGAATGAAAAACTGTTTTTT. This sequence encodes CASSYSVNEKLFF.

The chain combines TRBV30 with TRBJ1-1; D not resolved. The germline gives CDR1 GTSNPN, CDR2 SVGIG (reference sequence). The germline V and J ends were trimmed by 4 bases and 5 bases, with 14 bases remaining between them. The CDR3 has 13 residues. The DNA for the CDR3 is TGTGCCTGGATCAGAGGGCTGGGGACTGAAGCTTTCTTT. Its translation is CAWIRGLGTEAFF.

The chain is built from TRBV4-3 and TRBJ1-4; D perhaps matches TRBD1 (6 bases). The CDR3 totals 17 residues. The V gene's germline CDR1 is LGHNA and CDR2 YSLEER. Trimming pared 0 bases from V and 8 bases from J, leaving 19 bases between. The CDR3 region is CASSQEGDTRLREKLFF. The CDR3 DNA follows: TGCGCCAGCAGCCAAGAGGGGGACACAAGATTAAGGGAAAAACTGTTTTTT.

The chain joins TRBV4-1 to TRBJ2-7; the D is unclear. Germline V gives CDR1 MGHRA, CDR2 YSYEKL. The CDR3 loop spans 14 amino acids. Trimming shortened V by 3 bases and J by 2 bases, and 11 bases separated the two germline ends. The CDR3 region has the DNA TGCGCCAGCAGCCAGCAGGTCCGAGCCTACGAGCAGTACTTC. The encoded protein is CASSQQVRAYEQYF.

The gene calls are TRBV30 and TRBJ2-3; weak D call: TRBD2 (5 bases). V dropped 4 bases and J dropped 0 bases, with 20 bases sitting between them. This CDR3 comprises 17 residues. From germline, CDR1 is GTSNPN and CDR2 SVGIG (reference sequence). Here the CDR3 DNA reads TGTGCCTGGAAACGTAAAGCGGACTCCCTTAGCACAGATACGCAGTATTTT. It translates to CAWKRKADSLSTDTQYF.

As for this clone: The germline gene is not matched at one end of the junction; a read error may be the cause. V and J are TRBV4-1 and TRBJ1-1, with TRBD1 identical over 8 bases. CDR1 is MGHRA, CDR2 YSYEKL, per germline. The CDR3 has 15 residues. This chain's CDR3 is CASSFRTGRDTEDFF. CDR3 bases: TGCGCCAGCAGCTTCCGGACAGGGAGGGACACTGAAGATTTCTTT.

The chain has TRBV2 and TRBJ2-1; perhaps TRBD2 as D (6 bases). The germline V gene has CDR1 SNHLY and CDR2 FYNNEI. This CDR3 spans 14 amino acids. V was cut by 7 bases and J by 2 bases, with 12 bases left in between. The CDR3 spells CASMPTSPYNEQFF. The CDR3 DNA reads TGTGCCAGCATGCCGACTAGTCCCTACAATGAGCAGTTCTTC.

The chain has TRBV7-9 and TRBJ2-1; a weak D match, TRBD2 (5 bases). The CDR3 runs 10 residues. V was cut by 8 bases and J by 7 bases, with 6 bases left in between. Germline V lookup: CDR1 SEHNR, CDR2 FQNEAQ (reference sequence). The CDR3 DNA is TGTGCCAGCGGCGGGAATGAGCAGTTCTTC. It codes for CASGGNEQFF. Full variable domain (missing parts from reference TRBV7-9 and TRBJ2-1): DTGVSQNPRHKITKRGQNVTFRCDPISEHNRLYWYRQTLGQGPEFLTYFQNEAQLEKSRLLSDRFSAERPKGSFSTLEIQRTEQGDSAMYLCASGGNEQFFGPGTRLTVL.

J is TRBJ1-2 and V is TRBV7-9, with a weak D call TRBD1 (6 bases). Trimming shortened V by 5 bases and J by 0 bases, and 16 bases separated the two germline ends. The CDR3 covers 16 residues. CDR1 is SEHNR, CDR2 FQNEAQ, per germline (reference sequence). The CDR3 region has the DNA TGTGCCAGCAGCCCAAAGACAGGACAAGCTAACTATGGCTACACCTTC. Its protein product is CASSPKTGQANYGYTF. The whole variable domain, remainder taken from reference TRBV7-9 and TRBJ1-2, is DTGVSQNPRHKITKRGQNVTFRCDPISEHNRLYWYRQTLGQGPEFLTYFQNEAQLEKSRLLSDRFSAERPKGSFSTLEIQRTEQGDSAMYLCASSPKTGQANYGYTFGSGTRLTVV.

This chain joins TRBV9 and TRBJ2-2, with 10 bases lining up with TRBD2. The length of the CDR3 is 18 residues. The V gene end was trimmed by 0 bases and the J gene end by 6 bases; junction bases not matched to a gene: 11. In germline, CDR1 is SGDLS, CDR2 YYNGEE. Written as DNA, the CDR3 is TGTGCCAGCAGCGTAGTGGATACACCGGGACTAGCGCCCGGGGAGCTGTTTTTT. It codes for CASSVVDTPGLAPGELFF.

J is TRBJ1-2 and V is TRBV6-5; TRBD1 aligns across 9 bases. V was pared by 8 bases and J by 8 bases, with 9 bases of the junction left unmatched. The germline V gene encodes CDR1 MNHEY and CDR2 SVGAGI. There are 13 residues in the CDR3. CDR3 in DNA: TGTGCCAGCGGATTACAGGGGGCTGGAGGCTACACCTTC. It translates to CASGLQGAGGYTF.

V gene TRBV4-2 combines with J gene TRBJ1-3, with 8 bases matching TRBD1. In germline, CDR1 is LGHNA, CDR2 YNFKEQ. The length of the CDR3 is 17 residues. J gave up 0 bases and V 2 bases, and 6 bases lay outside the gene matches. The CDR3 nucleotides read TGTGCCAGCAGCCAAAACGGACAGGGCTTCTCTGGAAACACCATATATTTT. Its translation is CASSQNGQGFSGNTIYF.

This chain's CDR3 is CASSPDRLTTEAFF. The CDR3 DNA reads TGTGCCAGCAGCCCAGACAGGTTAACGACTGAAGCTTTCTTT. The rearrangement uses TRBV7-2 and TRBJ1-1; tentatively, D is TRBD1 (6 bases). The germline V and J ends were trimmed by 5 bases and 5 bases, with 15 bases remaining between them. Germline V gene data show CDR1 as SGHTA and CDR2 as FQGNSA. The CDR3 runs to 14 residues.

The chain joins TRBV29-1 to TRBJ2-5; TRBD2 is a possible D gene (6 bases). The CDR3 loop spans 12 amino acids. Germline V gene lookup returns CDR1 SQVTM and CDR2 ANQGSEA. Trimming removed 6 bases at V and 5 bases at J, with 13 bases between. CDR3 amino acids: CSVGDSGETQYF. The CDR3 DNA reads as TGCAGCGTGGGGGACTCCGGCGAGACCCAGTACTTC. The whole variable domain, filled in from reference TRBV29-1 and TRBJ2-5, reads SAVISQKPSRDICQRGTSLTIQCQVDSQVTMMFWYRQQPGQSLTLIATANQGSEATYESGFVIDKFPISRPNLTFSTLTVSNMSPEDSSIYLCSVGDSGETQYFGPGTRLLVL.

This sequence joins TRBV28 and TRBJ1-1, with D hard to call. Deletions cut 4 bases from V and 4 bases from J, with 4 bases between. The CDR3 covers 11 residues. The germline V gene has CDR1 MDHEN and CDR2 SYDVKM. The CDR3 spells CASSSVTEAFF. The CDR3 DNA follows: TGTGCCAGCAGTTCAGTCACTGAAGCTTTCTTT.

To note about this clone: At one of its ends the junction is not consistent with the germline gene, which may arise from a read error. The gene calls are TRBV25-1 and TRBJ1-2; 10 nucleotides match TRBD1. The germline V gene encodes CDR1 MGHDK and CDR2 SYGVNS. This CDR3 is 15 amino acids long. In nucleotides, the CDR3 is TGTGCCAGCAGCCTTTTAGGGACAGGGGACTATGGCTGCACCTTC. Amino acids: CASSLLGTGDYGCTF.

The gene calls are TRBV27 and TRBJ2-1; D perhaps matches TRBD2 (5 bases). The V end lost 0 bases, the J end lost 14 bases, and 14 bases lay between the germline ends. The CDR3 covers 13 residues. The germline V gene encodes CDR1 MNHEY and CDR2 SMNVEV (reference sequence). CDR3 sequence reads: CASSLSPVGDEFF. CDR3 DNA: TGTGCCAGCAGTTTATCGCCCGTCGGGGATGAGTTCTTC.

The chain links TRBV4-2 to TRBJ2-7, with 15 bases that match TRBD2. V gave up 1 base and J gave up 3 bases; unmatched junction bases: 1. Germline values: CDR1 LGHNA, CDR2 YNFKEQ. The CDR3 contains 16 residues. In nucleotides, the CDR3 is TGTGCCAGCAGCCAAGGGACTAGCGGGGGGGTCTACGAGCAGTACTTC. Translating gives CASSQGTSGGVYEQYF.

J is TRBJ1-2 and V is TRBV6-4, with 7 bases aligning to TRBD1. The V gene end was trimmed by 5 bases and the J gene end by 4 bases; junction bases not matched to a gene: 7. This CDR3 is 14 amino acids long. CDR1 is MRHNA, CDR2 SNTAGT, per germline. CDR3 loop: CASSPARQGYGYTF. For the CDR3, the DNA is TGTGCCAGCAGTCCGGCGAGACAGGGCTATGGCTACACCTTC.

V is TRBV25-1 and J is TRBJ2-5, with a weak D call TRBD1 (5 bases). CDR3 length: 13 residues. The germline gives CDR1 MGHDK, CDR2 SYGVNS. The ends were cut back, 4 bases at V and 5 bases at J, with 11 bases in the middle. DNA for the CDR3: TGTGCCAGCAGTGTGGGGCAGGGTGAGACCCAGTACTTC. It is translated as CASSVGQGETQYF.

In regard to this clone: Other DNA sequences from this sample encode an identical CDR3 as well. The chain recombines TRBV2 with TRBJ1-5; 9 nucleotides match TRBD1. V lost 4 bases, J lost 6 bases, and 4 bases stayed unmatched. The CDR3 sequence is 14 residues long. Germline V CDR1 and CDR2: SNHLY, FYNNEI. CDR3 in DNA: TGTGCCAGCAGTGGGACAGGGGAGGCTCAGCCCCAGCATTTT. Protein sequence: CASSGTGEAQPQHF. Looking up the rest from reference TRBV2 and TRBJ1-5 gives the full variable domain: EPEVTQTPSHQVTQMGQEVILRCVPISNHLYFYWYRQILGQKVEFLVSFYNNEISEKSEIFDDQFSVERPDGSNFTLKIRSTKLEDSAMYFCASSGTGEAQPQHFGDGTRLSIL.

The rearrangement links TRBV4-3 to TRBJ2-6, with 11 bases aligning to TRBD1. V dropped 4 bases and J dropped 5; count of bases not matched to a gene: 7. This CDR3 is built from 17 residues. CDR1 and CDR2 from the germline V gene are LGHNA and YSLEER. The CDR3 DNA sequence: TGCGCCAGCAGCCCGAGGACAGGGGGCGCCCGGGCCAACGTCCTGACTTTC. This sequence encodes CASSPRTGGARANVLTF.

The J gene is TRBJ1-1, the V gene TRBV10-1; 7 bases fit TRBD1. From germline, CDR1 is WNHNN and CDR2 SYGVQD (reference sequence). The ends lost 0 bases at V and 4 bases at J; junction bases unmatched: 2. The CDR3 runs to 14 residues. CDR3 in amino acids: CASSESTGTTEAFF. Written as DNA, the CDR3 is TGCGCCAGCAGTGAGTCGACAGGGACCACTGAAGCTTTCTTT.